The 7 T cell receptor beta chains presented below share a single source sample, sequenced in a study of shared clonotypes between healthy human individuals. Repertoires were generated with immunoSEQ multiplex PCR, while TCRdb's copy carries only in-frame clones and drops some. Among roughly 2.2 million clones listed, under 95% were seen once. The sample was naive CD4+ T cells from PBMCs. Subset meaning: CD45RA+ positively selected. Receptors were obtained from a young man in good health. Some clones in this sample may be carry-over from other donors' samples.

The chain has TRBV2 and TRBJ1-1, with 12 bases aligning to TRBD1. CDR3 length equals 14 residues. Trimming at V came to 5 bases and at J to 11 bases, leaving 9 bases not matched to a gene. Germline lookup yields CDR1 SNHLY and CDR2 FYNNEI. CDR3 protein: CASSTTGTGGSAFF. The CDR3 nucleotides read TGTGCCAGCAGTACCACCGGGACAGGGGGCAGTGCTTTCTTT. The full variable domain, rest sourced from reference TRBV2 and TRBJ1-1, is EPEVTQTPSHQVTQMGQEVILRCVPISNHLYFYWYRQILGQKVEFLVSFYNNEISEKSEIFDDQFSVERPDGSNFTLKIRSTKLEDSAMYFCASSTTGTGGSAFFGQGTRLTVV.

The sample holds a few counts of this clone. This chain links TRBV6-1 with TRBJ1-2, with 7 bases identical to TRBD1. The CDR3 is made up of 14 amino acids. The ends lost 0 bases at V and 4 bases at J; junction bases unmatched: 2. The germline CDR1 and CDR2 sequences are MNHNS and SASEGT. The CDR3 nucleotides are TGTGCCAGCAGTGAAGCGAAGGGGGCCTATGGCTACACCTTC. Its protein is CASSEAKGAYGYTF.

The CDR3 loop is CASSLIGGELFF. The CDR3 bases are TGTGCCAGCAGCTTAATAGGCGGGGAGCTGTTTTTT. This rearrangement joins TRBV7-9 to TRBJ2-2; D not resolved. Germline V gene data show CDR1 as SEHNR and CDR2 as FQNEAQ (reference sequence). Trimming took 2 bases from V and 7 from J, leaving 5 bases between them. This CDR3 comprises 12 residues.

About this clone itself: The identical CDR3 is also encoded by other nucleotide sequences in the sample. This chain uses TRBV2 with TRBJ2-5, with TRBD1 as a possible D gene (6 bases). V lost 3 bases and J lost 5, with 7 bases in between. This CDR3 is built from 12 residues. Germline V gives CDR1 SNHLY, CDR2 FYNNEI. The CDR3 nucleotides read TGTGCCAGCAGTGATCAGGGGGAGACCCAGTACTTC. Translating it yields CASSDQGETQYF.

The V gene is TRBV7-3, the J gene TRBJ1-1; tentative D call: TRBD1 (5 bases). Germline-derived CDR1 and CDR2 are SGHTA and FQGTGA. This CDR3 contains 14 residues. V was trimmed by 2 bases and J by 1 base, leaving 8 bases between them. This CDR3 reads CASSLAGRNTEAFF. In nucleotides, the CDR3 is TGTGCCAGCAGCTTAGCAGGGCGGAACACTGAAGCTTTCTTT.

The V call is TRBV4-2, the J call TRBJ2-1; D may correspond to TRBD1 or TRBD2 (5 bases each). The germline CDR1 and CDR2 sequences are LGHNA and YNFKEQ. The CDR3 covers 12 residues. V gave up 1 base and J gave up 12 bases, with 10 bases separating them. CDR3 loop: CASSQVPGPQFF. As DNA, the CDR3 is TGTGCCAGCAGCCAAGTCCCGGGGCCGCAGTTCTTC.

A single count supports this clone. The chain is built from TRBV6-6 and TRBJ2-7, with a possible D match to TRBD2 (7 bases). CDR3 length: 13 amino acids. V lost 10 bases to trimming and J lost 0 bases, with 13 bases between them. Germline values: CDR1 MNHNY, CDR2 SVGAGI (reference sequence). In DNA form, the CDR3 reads TGTGCCACCAGGGGACTAAGCTCCTACGAGCAGTACTTC. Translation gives CATRGLSSYEQYF.